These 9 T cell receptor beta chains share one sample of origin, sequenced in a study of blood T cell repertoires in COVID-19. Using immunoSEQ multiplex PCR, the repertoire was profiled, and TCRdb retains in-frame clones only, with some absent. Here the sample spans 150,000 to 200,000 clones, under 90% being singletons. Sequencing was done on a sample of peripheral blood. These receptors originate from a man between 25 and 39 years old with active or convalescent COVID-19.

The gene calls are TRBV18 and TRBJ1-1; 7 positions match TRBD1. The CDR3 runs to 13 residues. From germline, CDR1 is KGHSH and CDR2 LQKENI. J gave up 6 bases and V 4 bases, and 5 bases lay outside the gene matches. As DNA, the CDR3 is TGTGCCAGCTCACGGGACAGCGACGCTGAAGCTTTCTTT. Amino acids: CASSRDSDAEAFF.

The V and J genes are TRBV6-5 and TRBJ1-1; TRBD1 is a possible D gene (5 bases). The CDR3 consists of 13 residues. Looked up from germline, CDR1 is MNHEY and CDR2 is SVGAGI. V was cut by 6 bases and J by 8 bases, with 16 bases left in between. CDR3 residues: CASRLISGGEAFF. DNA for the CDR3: TGTGCCAGCAGACTAATCTCGGGGGGGGAAGCTTTCTTT.

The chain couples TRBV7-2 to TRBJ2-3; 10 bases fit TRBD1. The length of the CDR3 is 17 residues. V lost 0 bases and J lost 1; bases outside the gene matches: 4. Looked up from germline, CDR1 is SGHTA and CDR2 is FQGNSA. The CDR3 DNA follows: TGTGCCAGCAGCTTAGCCCGGACAGGGGGGGGCACAGATACGCAGTATTTT. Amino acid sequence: CASSLARTGGGTDTQYF.

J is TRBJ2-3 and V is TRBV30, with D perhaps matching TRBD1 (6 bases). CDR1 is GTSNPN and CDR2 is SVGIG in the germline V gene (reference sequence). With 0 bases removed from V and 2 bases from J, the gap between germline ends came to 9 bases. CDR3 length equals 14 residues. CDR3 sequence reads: CAWSVPGVTDTQYF. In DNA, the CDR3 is TGTGCCTGGAGTGTACCAGGGGTCACAGATACGCAGTATTTT.

CDR3 sequence: CATTSGGQETQYF. CDR3 DNA sequence: TGTGCCACGACTAGCGGGGGCCAAGAGACCCAGTACTTC. J is TRBJ2-5 and V is TRBV3-1 (or the pseudogene TRBV3-2), with 12 bases fitting TRBD2. The length of the CDR3 is 13 residues. Germline V gives CDR1 LGHDT, CDR2 YNNKEL (reference sequence). J lost 1 base, V lost 10 bases, and 1 base had no gene match.

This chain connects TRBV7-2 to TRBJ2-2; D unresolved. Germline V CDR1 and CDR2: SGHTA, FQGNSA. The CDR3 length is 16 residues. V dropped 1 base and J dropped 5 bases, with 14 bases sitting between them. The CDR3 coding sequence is TGTGCCAGCAGCTTAGTTGGTCAGTTTGTTACCGGGGAGCTGTTTTTT. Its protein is CASSLVGQFVTGELFF.

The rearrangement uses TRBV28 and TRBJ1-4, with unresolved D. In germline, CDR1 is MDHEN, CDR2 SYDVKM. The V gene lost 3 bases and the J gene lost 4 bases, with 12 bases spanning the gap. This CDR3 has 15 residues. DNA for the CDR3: TGTGCCAGCAGTTTGGTCCAGGAACATAATGAAAAACTGTTTTTT. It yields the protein CASSLVQEHNEKLFF. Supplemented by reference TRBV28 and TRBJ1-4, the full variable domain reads DVKVTQSSRYLVKRTGEKVFLECVQDMDHENMFWYRQDPGLGLRLIYFSYDVKMKEKGDIPEGYSVSREKKERFSLILESASTNQTSMYLCASSLVQEHNEKLFFGSGTQLSVL.

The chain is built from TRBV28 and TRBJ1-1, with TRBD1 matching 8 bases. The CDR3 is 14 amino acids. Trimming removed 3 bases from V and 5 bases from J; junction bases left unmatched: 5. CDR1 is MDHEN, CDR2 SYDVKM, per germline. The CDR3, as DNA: TGTGCCAGCAGTTTCGGTCAGGGGGCGACTGAAGCTTTCTTT. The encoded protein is CASSFGQGATEAFF.

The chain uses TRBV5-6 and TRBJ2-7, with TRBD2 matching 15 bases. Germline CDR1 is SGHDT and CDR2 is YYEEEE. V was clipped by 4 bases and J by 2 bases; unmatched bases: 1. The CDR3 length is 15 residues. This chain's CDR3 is CASSGLAGGAYEQYF. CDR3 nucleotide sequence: TGTGCCAGCAGCGGACTAGCGGGAGGGGCCTACGAGCAGTACTTC.